This T cell receptor beta chain was captured by sequencing in a study of cytomegalovirus exposure and HLA in healthy donors. Overall study: About 77 million unique TCRs from HLA-typed donors made up an early data release. General study points: Common viral pathogens (according to a later analysis) appeared linked to several of the most significant clusters. A link between a missense DCLRE1C variant and TCR beta V- and J-gene trimming emerged from a later analysis.

Both 60 Vbeta primers and 13 Jbeta primers went into the PCR. Clones were sequenced by immunoSEQ multiplex PCR, and TCRdb holds only the in-frame ones, with some missing. The top ten hold approximately 1% of the sample, which has fewer than 100,000 clones, roughly 75% seen once. There were likely unrecorded immune exposures, though donors were nominally healthy when sampled. This clone was seen once. Its target is not known. The sample taken for sequencing was PBMCs. This TCR came from a male donor in good health and CMV-seronegative.

This CDR3 reads CASSSGGTSFYNEQFF. CDR3 DNA: TGTGCCAGCAGTTCCGGTGGGACTAGCTTTTACAATGAGCAGTTCTTC. The V gene is TRBV5-6, the J gene TRBJ2-1, with 9 bases that match TRBD2. The V segment lost 5 bases and the J segment 4 bases; nucleotides outside the gene matches: 10. The CDR3 contains 16 residues. CDR1 and CDR2 (germline): SGHDT, YYEEEE.